This TCR beta chain was observed in a study of Tregs in tolerant kidney transplant recipients. To note about this clone: Its antigen is currently unknown.

This CDR3 region has 12 residues. Trimming took 0 bases from V and 3 from J, leaving 1 base between them. Germline loops: CDR1 ENHRY, CDR2 SYGVKD. Findings and limits, study-wide: No direct test of biological reproducibility was done here.

TCRdb keeps only in-frame clones here, not all; method: immunoSEQ multiplex PCR. The sample lists tens of thousands of clones; roughly 90% were seen once. The chain is built from TRBV10-3 and TRBJ2-3; D is ambiguous. This TCR came from a human donor who received a combined kidney and bone marrow transplant. The sequencing here drew on Tregs from blood, taken before the transplant. For the CDR3, the DNA is TGTGCCATCAGTGAGTCGACAGATACGCAGTATTTT. Its protein is CAISESTDTQYF.